Detailed here is one T cell receptor beta chain. The sample originates from a study of blood T cell repertoires in COVID-19. Study information: Samples came from the United States, Italy and Spain, spanning acute and convalescent COVID-19.

Sequenced by immunoSEQ multiplex PCR; TCRdb stores in-frame clones only, minus some. Of 140,000 to 150,000 clones listed, more than 75% are singletons. The CDR3 is made up of 14 amino acids. CDR1 and CDR2 from the germline V gene are SNHLY and FYNNEI. The germline V and J ends were trimmed by 8 bases and 4 bases, with 12 bases remaining between them. The material sequenced was PBMCs or T cells enriched from blood (not recorded which). This sequence originates from a man aged 60 to 75 who had recovered from COVID-19. J is TRBJ1-6 and V is TRBV2; D call uncertain. The CDR3 loop reads CASGATSYNSPLHF. The DNA of the CDR3 is TGTGCCAGCGGCGCGACATCGTATAATTCACCCCTCCACTTT.